These T cell receptor beta chains were read from a single sample in a study of blood T cell repertoires in COVID-19. The repertoire was sequenced with immunoSEQ multiplex PCR; TCRdb's copy has only in-frame clones and lacks some. The profile covers 150,000 to 200,000 clones, with roughly 85% appearing a single time and 9.5% to 13% taken by the ten largest. Sequenced input: peripheral blood. These receptors were obtained from a human donor with active or convalescent COVID-19. The donor label of this sample is uncertain. CDR3s include the opening cysteine and the closing phenylalanine or tryptophan. The D gene is left open where the match is weak. Clone size is not always given. Where it is, it says once, few, many or a class for expanded clones.

J	V	D	size	CDR3
TRBJ1-5	TRBV6-2/TRBV6-3	-	many	CASSYLSSTGNQPQHF
TRBJ2-2	TRBV25-1	TRBD1	-	CASSSGQGDTGELFF
TRBJ2-3	TRBV30	-	-	CAWGMGGGADTQYF
TRBJ2-1	TRBV6-1	TRBD2	-	CASSGTSGRTYNEQFF
TRBJ1-6	TRBV30	TRBD1	-	CAWSWQGAPGRSPLHF
TRBJ2-5	TRBV7-9	-	-	CASSPNPARRETQYF
TRBJ2-3	TRBV13	TRBD2	-	CASSFNRGRGTDTQYF
TRBJ2-7	TRBV5-4	TRBD2	-	CASSPYGSGIYEQYF
TRBJ2-5	TRBV18	-	-	CASSPHGETQYF
TRBJ2-1	TRBV3-1/TRBV3-2	TRBD2	-	CASSLRAPSGSDEQFF
TRBJ2-2	TRBV19	-	-	CASSLGGGRYTGELFF
TRBJ2-2	TRBV14	TRBD2	once	CASSLGTSGIVGELFF
TRBJ1-5	TRBV6-2/TRBV6-3	-	-	CASSPGVNGQPQHF
TRBJ1-2	TRBV28	-	-	CASGQQIYGYTF
TRBJ1-2	TRBV29-1	-	many	CSALTGYGYTF
TRBJ1-1	TRBV18	TRBD1	-	CASVKGAMNTEAFF
TRBJ2-3	TRBV7-9	-	-	CASSLPGPSTDTQYF
TRBJ1-3	TRBV7-6	TRBD1	-	CASSRTGSASGNTIYF
TRBJ1-4	TRBV3-1/TRBV3-2	-	-	CASSQDERVRGEKLFF
TRBJ1-1	TRBV5-5	-	-	CASSPGMADTISTEAFF
TRBJ2-2	TRBV3-1/TRBV3-2	TRBD2	few	CASSQEQIAGDTGELFF
TRBJ2-5	TRBV5-3	TRBD2	-	CARSPGLAGGPETQYF
TRBJ2-3	TRBV5-1	-	-	CASSLGAAVNTQYF
TRBJ1-1	TRBV7-9	-	-	CASSLYRGGTEAFF
TRBJ2-2	TRBV9	TRBD2	-	CASSVRAGGTGELFF
TRBJ1-6	TRBV11-2	-	few	CASRFFSGTTGSPLHF
TRBJ1-5	TRBV2	-	-	CASEEGGNQPQHF
TRBJ1-2	TRBV6-5	-	-	CASSSTELNGYTF
TRBJ2-2	TRBV7-9	TRBD2	once	CASSLLAGQHPTGELFF
TRBJ1-1	TRBV19	-	-	CASSPRGLNTEAFF
TRBJ2-3	TRBV19	TRBD2	-	CASTLGLAGAGSTDTQYF
TRBJ2-7	TRBV10-3	TRBD1	-	CAINQQPGQGAGEQYF
TRBJ2-1	TRBV4-1	-	-	CASSSRGNRANEQFF
TRBJ1-2	TRBV3-1/TRBV3-2	-	-	CASSQLYGYTF
TRBJ2-1	TRBV7-9	TRBD2	-	CATTFLVGGKSYNEQFF
TRBJ1-4	TRBV6-5	TRBD1	once	CASKTGGSNEKLFF
TRBJ2-1	TRBV30	-	-	CAWSAGEGEQFF
TRBJ2-1	TRBV27	-	-	CASSLKLLWPGGSRHEQFF
TRBJ2-1	TRBV24-1	TRBD1	-	CATSDTDRPFNNEQFF
TRBJ1-4	TRBV27	-	-	CASSPTATNEKLFF
TRBJ2-7	TRBV18	TRBD2	few	CASSPPGTSGRAYEQYF
TRBJ2-5	TRBV18	TRBD2	once	CASSPNLAGTETQYF
TRBJ1-5	TRBV9	-	-	CASSAGVSQPQHF
TRBJ2-1	TRBV4-2	-	-	CASSQERGTYNEQFF
TRBJ2-7	TRBV9	-	once	CASSGGTAYEQYF
TRBJ1-6	TRBV27	-	-	CASSPKGLFNSPLHF
TRBJ2-1	TRBV9	TRBD2	once	CASSAGLVSSYNEQFF